This TCR beta chain was sequenced in a study of shared clonotypes between healthy human individuals. On the study more broadly: Three plates each covered CD4 naive and memory; CD8 naive two, CD8 memory one.

Study findings and constraints: The sole specimen, blood, was sampled, and tissue repertoires likely differ. In the sorted subsets, rarefaction showed sequencing was incomplete despite large depth.

Note on this clone: The antigen is undetermined.

Germline loops: CDR1 MDHEN, CDR2 SYDVKM. The length of the CDR3 is 14 residues. V gave up 2 bases and J gave up 7 bases, with 14 bases separating them. Clones were sequenced by immunoSEQ multiplex PCR, and TCRdb holds only the in-frame ones, with some missing. Of over 400,000 clones listed, roughly 95% are singletons. What was sequenced was naive CD4+ T cells sorted from blood. Subset noted: CD45RA+ positively selected. This clonotype was sampled from a woman aged 25-40 years in good health. The chain links TRBV28 to TRBJ1-2; tentative D call: TRBD1 (5 bases). CDR3 sequence reads: CASSLGGVTFGYTF. The CDR3 DNA follows: TGTGCCAGCAGTTTAGGGGGGGTAACGTTTGGCTACACCTTC.